The following is a T cell receptor beta chain sequence with its context. Libraries were prepared by immunoSEQ multiplex PCR; TCRdb keeps only in-frame clonotypes and omits some of them. The table has roughly 450,000 clones, 90% seen once. The CDR3 is 15 residues long. V lost 6 bases, J lost 0 bases, and 12 bases lay in between. Germline V gene sequence: CDR1 LNHNV, CDR2 YYDKDF (reference sequence). The data are from a study of control samples from healthy donors and cancer patients. This sequence was found in a middle-aged man with head and neck cancer. This chain connects TRBV15 to TRBJ1-5, with D possibly matching TRBD1 (5 bases). The sequencing sample was made of PBMCs. CDR3 in amino acids: CATRVWGSSNQPQHF. The CDR3 region has the DNA TGTGCCACCAGGGTCTGGGGCAGTAGCAATCAGCCCCAGCATTTT. The whole variable domain, remainder taken from reference TRBV15 and TRBJ1-5, is DAMVIQNPRYQVTQFGKPVTLSCSQTLNHNVMYWYQQKSSQAPKLLFHYYDKDFNNEADTPDNFQSRRPNTSFCFLDIRSPGLGDTAMYLCATRVWGSSNQPQHFGDGTRLSIL.